These 24 T cell receptor beta chains were sequenced from one sample in a study of OX40 agonist ivuxolimab in advanced cancers. Generated by immunoSEQ multiplex PCR, the TCRdb table keeps only in-frame clones and is missing some. The sample lists about 41,000 clones, about 87% occurring once. The sequencing here drew on CD4+ or CD8+ T cells sorted from blood, taken in a trial of the OX40 agonist ivuxolimab. These receptor sequences come from an adult with an advanced solid tumor such as melanoma, head and neck, liver or kidney cancer.

The genes are TRBV27 and TRBJ2-3; 15 positions match TRBD2. This CDR3 contains 17 residues. V was pared by 6 bases and J by 4 bases, with 8 bases of the junction left unmatched. Germline CDR1 reads MNHEY; CDR2 reads SMNVEV (reference sequence). For the CDR3, the DNA is TGTGCCAGCAGACCCGGACTAGCGGGAGGGCCCCCAGATACGCAGTATTTT. The encoded protein is CASRPGLAGGPPDTQYF.

This clone was recorded once. This chain joins TRBV6-5 and TRBJ2-3, with D maybe TRBD2 (6 bases). The CDR3 is made up of 12 amino acids. The germline gives CDR1 MNHEY, CDR2 SVGAGI. The V end lost 8 bases, the J end lost 6 bases, and 12 bases lay between the germline ends. The CDR3 spells CASRRAGDTQYF. The CDR3 nucleotides are TGTGCCAGCCGGAGGGCCGGGGATACGCAGTATTTT.

This clone was picked up one time. The chain is built from TRBV6-1 and TRBJ2-3; a weak D match, TRBD1 (6 bases). V was pared by 6 bases and J by 0 bases, with 10 bases between. Germline assignment: CDR1 MNHNS and CDR2 SASEGT. CDR3 length: 14 amino acids. The CDR3 DNA sequence: TGTGCCAGCAGCCGACAGGAAAGCACAGATACGCAGTATTTT. Translation gives CASSRQESTDTQYF.

The chain employs TRBV2 and TRBJ1-2, with D possibly matching TRBD1 (5 bases). Germline V gene lookup returns CDR1 SNHLY and CDR2 FYNNEI. Trimming stripped 3 bases from V and 4 bases from J, with 12 bases between. This CDR3 is 14 amino acids long. The CDR3 DNA follows: TGTGCCAGCAGTGAGGGGCAGCAACCCTATGGCTACACCTTC. It encodes CASSEGQQPYGYTF.

The genes are TRBV19 and TRBJ1-2; D is undetermined. Germline V gene data show CDR1 as LNHDA and CDR2 as SQIVND (reference sequence). The ends were cut back, 4 bases at V and 1 base at J, with 16 bases in the middle. CDR3 length equals 16 residues. CDR3 amino acids: CASSRRTNQVNYGYTF. Written as DNA, the CDR3 is TGTGCCAGTAGTAGACGGACGAACCAAGTTAACTATGGCTACACCTTC.

This rearrangement joins TRBV12-2 to TRBJ2-3; TRBD1, the table's D call, was not compared with the DNA. TRBV12-2 is reported as a pseudogene. The CDR3 runs 21 residues. The DNA for the CDR3 is TGTGCAAGTCGCCATGGGACAGACCGGGGGAGCCCTCGCGGACCCACAGATACGCAGTATTTT. It encodes CASRHGTDRGSPRGPTDTQYF.

The CDR3 DNA reads TGTGCCAGCAGTGAACCCCTTCTTCGGTACGAGCAGTACTTC. Translated: CASSEPLLRYEQYF. The chain employs TRBV2 and TRBJ2-7; D remains ambiguous. The CDR3 length is 14 residues. Trimming removed 2 bases from V and 4 bases from J, with 12 bases in between. CDR1 is SNHLY, CDR2 FYNNEI, per germline.

The chain recombines TRBV19 with TRBJ2-1; D is perhaps TRBD2 (6 bases). Per germline, CDR1 LNHDA and CDR2 SQIVND (reference sequence). The CDR3 contains 16 residues. The V and J ends lost 8 bases and 4 bases respectively, with 21 bases between them. The CDR3 DNA sequence: TGTGCCAGTCGACGCCGGGGTAGGAGGGGATACAATGAGCAGTTCTTC. This gives the protein CASRRRGRRGYNEQFF.

The chain recombines TRBV10-3 with TRBJ1-1; D gene uncertain. CDR3 length: 13 amino acids. V shed 6 bases and J shed 6 bases, with 14 bases lying between them. Looked up from germline, CDR1 is ENHRY and CDR2 is SYGVKD. This chain's CDR3 is CAIRQNEIAEAFF. The CDR3 region has the DNA TGTGCCATCAGGCAGAACGAAATCGCTGAAGCTTTCTTT.

The chain carries TRBV19 and TRBJ2-1, with D tentatively TRBD1 or TRBD2 (5 bases each). The CDR3 is 14 amino acids. Germline values: CDR1 LNHDA, CDR2 SQIVND (reference sequence). The V and J ends lost 6 bases and 7 bases respectively, with 16 bases between them. The CDR3 nucleotides are TGTGCCAGTAGCCCCCTGGGGGTAGGTAATGAGCAGTTCTTC. It encodes CASSPLGVGNEQFF.

This chain links TRBV7-8 with TRBJ1-4, with 7 bases matching TRBD1. V lost 1 base and J lost 5; bases outside the gene matches: 10. CDR1 is SGHVS and CDR2 is FQNEAQ in the germline V gene. The CDR3 is made up of 17 amino acids. The CDR3 reads CASSLEGGDRVNEKLFF. The CDR3 nucleotides read TGTGCCAGCAGCTTAGAAGGTGGCGACAGGGTGAATGAAAAACTGTTTTTT.

V usage is TRBV4-2 and J usage is TRBJ2-5, with 8 positions matching TRBD1. The length of the CDR3 is 13 residues. Trimming took 0 bases from V and 7 from J; bases not matched to a gene: 1. Germline V CDR1 and CDR2: LGHNA, YNFKEQ. The CDR3 here is CASSQETGATQYF. In DNA, the CDR3 is TGTGCCAGCAGCCAAGAGACAGGGGCGACCCAGTACTTC.

This clone has just a few counts. V and J are TRBV4-1 and TRBJ1-1; no reliable D call. The CDR3 loop spans 15 amino acids. Germline V lookup: CDR1 MGHRA, CDR2 YSYEKL. The germline V and J ends were trimmed by 1 base and 3 bases, with 12 bases remaining between them. The CDR3 DNA reads as TGCGCCAGCAGCCAAGTGTCCCCTGGGGACACTGAAGCTTTCTTT. This gives the protein CASSQVSPGDTEAFF.

This chain joins TRBV18 and TRBJ2-3, with D uncertain. Looked up from germline, CDR1 is KGHSH and CDR2 is LQKENI. With 3 bases removed from V and 2 bases from J, the gap between germline ends came to 3 bases. The CDR3 is made up of 12 amino acids. The CDR3 coding sequence is TGTGCCAGCTCACCCTTCACAGATACGCAGTATTTT. Translated: CASSPFTDTQYF.

The CDR3 region has the DNA TGTGCCAGCAGCAATAAGGGACTAGCGGGAGTAGTCTACGAGCAGTACTTC. Amino acids: CASSNKGLAGVVYEQYF. This sequence joins TRBV21-1 and TRBJ2-7; no DNA check was done on the table's D call, TRBD2. TRBV21-1 is recorded as a pseudogene. There are 17 residues in the CDR3.

The V call is TRBV28, the J call TRBJ1-2; possible D gene TRBD1, 6 bases. Per the germline V gene, CDR1 is MDHEN and CDR2 is SYDVKM. With 11 bases removed from V and 4 bases from J, the gap between germline ends came to 17 bases. The length of the CDR3 is 13 residues. The CDR3, as DNA: TGTGCCGCCCTAAAGGGGGACCGCTATGGCTACACCTTC. Its translation: CAALKGDRYGYTF.

This clone was seen only a few times. The chain uses TRBV6-5 and TRBJ2-7; TRBD2 matches 12 bases. The CDR3 length is 14 residues. J gave up 4 bases and V 5 bases, and 3 bases lay outside the gene matches. CDR1 is MNHEY and CDR2 is SVGAGI in the germline V gene. In DNA form, the CDR3 reads TGTGCCAGCAGTCCACTAGCGGGAGGATACGAGCAGTACTTC. Residues: CASSPLAGGYEQYF.

In DNA, the CDR3 is TGTGCCAGCAGTGTAGAAGCGGCGCAGTTCTTC. Protein sequence: CASSVEAAQFF. The chain carries TRBV25-1 and TRBJ2-1; a weak D match, TRBD2 (5 bases). Per germline, CDR1 MGHDK and CDR2 SYGVNS. The CDR3 is 11 residues long. The ends were cut back, 4 bases at V and 12 bases at J, with 10 bases in the middle.

V and J are TRBV6-4 and TRBJ2-1; TRBD2 matches at 8 bases. The CDR3 is 16 amino acids. Per germline, CDR1 MRHNA and CDR2 SNTAGT. V shed 2 bases, J shed 2 bases, and the junction held 5 bases outside the gene matches. The CDR3 nucleotides are TGTGCCAGCAGTGACAAGCCGGGACTAGCCTACAATGAGCAGTTCTTC. Its protein product is CASSDKPGLAYNEQFF.

This clone was seen only a few times. This sequence joins TRBV29-1 and TRBJ2-7, with 9 bases fitting TRBD1. The CDR3 spans 12 residues. Germline V gene data show CDR1 as SQVTM and CDR2 as ANQGSEA. With V trimmed by 8 bases and J by 6 bases, 8 bases remained unmatched. As DNA, the CDR3 is TGCAGCATCGGGACAGGGATCGCCGAGCAGTACTTC. Translating gives CSIGTGIAEQYF.

J is TRBJ2-7 and V is TRBV28, with TRBD2 matching 8 bases. V shed 3 bases and J 2 bases; nucleotides not matched to a gene: 3. CDR3 length equals 14 residues. Germline CDR1 and CDR2: MDHEN and SYDVKM. The CDR3 DNA reads as TGTGCCAGCAGTTTGCCGGGAGGGCCCTACGAGCAGTACTTC. This translates into CASSLPGGPYEQYF.

This chain connects TRBV6-5 to TRBJ2-7; D perhaps matches TRBD2 (6 bases). CDR1 MNHEY and CDR2 SVGAGI come from the germline V gene. The V end lost 6 bases, the J end lost 5 bases, and 17 bases lay between the germline ends. There are 14 residues in the CDR3. CDR3 loop: CASSFTRGIHEQYF. The DNA for the CDR3 is TGTGCCAGCAGCTTTACACGGGGGATCCACGAGCAGTACTTC.

The chain employs TRBV27 and TRBJ2-2; D call uncertain. V was trimmed by 8 bases and J by 1 base, leaving 14 bases between them. Germline assignment: CDR1 MNHEY and CDR2 SMNVEV (reference sequence). The CDR3 loop spans 15 amino acids. The CDR3 here is CASHNERRNTGELFF. CDR3 nucleotides: TGTGCCAGCCATAACGAGAGAAGGAACACCGGGGAGCTGTTTTTT.

This sequence joins TRBV7-6 and TRBJ2-7; D remains unclear. The CDR3 length is 13 residues. Germline CDR1 SGHVS, CDR2 FNYEAQ. Trimming cost V 2 bases and J 2 bases, with 7 bases left between them. The CDR3 region has the DNA TGTGCCAGCAGCTTACAAGGGCCCTACGAGCAGTACTTC. This encodes CASSLQGPYEQYF.